A selection of T cell receptor beta chains follows, all from one sample in a study of molecular identifiers for immune sequencing clone quantification. TCRdb redid the calling of the PCR reads with MiXCR, one entry per CDR3 protein. The top ten hold around 0.76% of the sample, which has about half a million distinct CDR3 sequences, about a quarter seen once. The sequenced sample consisted of naive CD8+ T cells from blood, with Jurkat cell RNA spiked in. The receptor source for this set is a human donor in good health. Some libraries in this study had Jurkat cell RNA spiked in. CDR3s include the opening cysteine and the closing phenylalanine or tryptophan. The D gene is left open where the match is weak. Some rows have no size entry. The others give once, few or many, or a class for an expanded clone.

clone size	V gene	J gene	D gene	CDR3 length	CDR3 DNA	CDR3 protein
few	TRBV2	TRBJ2-7	-	15	TGTGCCAGCAGTCAGGACATCTCCCCCTCCTACGAGCAGTACTTC	CASSQDISPSYEQYF
many	TRBV20-1	TRBJ1-2	-	14	TGCAGTGCTAGAGTCTTCCAGGCCAACTATGGCTACACCTTC	CSARVFQANYGYTF
many	TRBV28	TRBJ2-3	TRBD2	11	TGTGCCAGCAGTCATGGGGGGGAGGCGTATTTT	CASSHGGEAYF
-	TRBV12-3/TRBV12-4	TRBJ2-3	-	13	TGTGCCAGCGAGGGGGAAGTTGCAGATACGCAGTATTTT	CASEGEVADTQYF
-	TRBV4-1	TRBJ2-2	TRBD2	19	TGCGCCAGCAGCCAAGGACTAGCGGGAGTTTTGGGGAACACCGGGGAGCTGTTTTTT	CASSQGLAGVLGNTGELFF
many	TRBV27	TRBJ2-3	-	16	TGTGCCAGCAGTTTATTCACGGGGGCAGTAGGGGGTACGCAGTATTTT	CASSLFTGAVGGTQYF
few	TRBV7-9	TRBJ2-2	TRBD1	16	TGTGCCAGCAGCTCCGAGGGGACAGGGGACACCGGGGAGCTGTTTTTT	CASSSEGTGDTGELFF
many	TRBV5-6	TRBJ1-5	-	13	TGTGCCAGCAGCGCCGGTAGCAATCAGCCCCAGCATTTT	CASSAGSNQPQHF
-	TRBV6-5	TRBJ2-1	-	14	TGTGCCAGCAGTTACTCCCGGGGTTTCAATGAGCAGTTCTTC	CASSYSRGFNEQFF
-	TRBV9	TRBJ2-1	TRBD2	16	TGTGCCAGCAGCGTAACGGGACTAGAGGATTGCAATGAGCAGTTCTTC	CASSVTGLEDCNEQFF
few	TRBV27	TRBJ2-3	-	15	TGTGCCAGCAGTTTAAACCCCATCGGCACAGATACGCAGTATTTT	CASSLNPIGTDTQYF
-	TRBV4-2	TRBJ2-1	-	17	TGTGCCAGCAGCCAAGAGGAGGGCGTGAGCTCCTACAATGAGCAGTTCTTC	CASSQEEGVSSYNEQFF
-	TRBV10-2	TRBJ2-5	TRBD1	14	TGCGCCAGGTGTAACCACAGGGGGTCGGAGACCCAGTACTTC	CARCNHRGSETQYF
few	TRBV9	TRBJ2-5	TRBD2	14	TGTGCCAGCAGCGGAGCGGGGAACCAAGAGACCCAGTACTTC	CASSGAGNQETQYF
many	TRBV28	TRBJ1-5	-	11	TGTGCCAGCGGAGGTTTGGAGCCCCAGCATTTT	CASGGLEPQHF
-	TRBV9	TRBJ2-3	TRBD2	15	TGTGCCAGCAGCCCGGAGGGAGGGGACTCAGATACGCAGTATTTT	CASSPEGGDSDTQYF
-	TRBV4-3	TRBJ2-5	TRBD2	17	TGCGCCAGCAGCCAAGAATCGGTGGGGACTAGCGAAGAGACCCAGTACTTC	CASSQESVGTSEETQYF
few	TRBV28	TRBJ2-3	TRBD2	16	TGTGCCAGCAGTTTATTGCTAGCGGGAGTAACAGATACGCAGTATTTT	CASSLLLAGVTDTQYF
-	TRBV9	TRBJ1-1	TRBD1	15	TGTGCCAGCAGCGTCTACTCAGGGGGCATCACTGAAGCTTTCTTT	CASSVYSGGITEAFF
many	TRBV7-8	TRBJ1-6	-	15	TGTGCCAGCAGCAAAAGCCCGTCCAGTCCTTCACCCCTCCACTTT	CASSKSPSSPSPLHF
few	TRBV27	TRBJ2-7	-	15	TGTGCCAGCAGGCCCGATTGGCCAGTGGCAGGGGAGCAGTACTTC	CASRPDWPVAGEQYF
-	TRBV6-4	TRBJ1-5	-	14	TGTGCCAGCAGTGACTATGGAGGATCAAGGCCCCAGCATTTT	CASSDYGGSRPQHF
-	TRBV27	TRBJ2-7	TRBD2	14	TGTGCCAGCAGTTTAGGCGCGGGAGGCCCCGGGCAGTACTTC	CASSLGAGGPGQYF
-	TRBV27	TRBJ2-3	TRBD2	18	TGTGCCAGCAGCCGGTATGGCGCTAGCGGGGGGTACACAGATACGCAGTATTTT	CASSRYGASGGYTDTQYF
-	TRBV28	TRBJ2-1	-	17	TGTGCCAGCAGTTTAAAAGTTGGCGGGACCCCCTACAATGAGCAGTTCTTC	CASSLKVGGTPYNEQFF
-	TRBV12-3/TRBV12-4	TRBJ2-1	TRBD2	16	TGTACCAGCAGTCCCCGAGCTAGCGGTCCCTACAATGAGCAGTTCTTC	CTSSPRASGPYNEQFF
few	TRBV3-1	TRBJ2-2	-	13	TGTGCCAGCAGCCGTGGCAGCACCGGGGAGCTGTTTTTT	CASSRGSTGELFF
few	TRBV5-4	TRBJ1-3	-	15	TGTGCCAGCAGCCATGGCGGGGATTCAGGAAACACCATATATTTT	CASSHGGDSGNTIYF
few	TRBV19	TRBJ1-3	-	15	TGTGCCAGTAGTATGACAGGTACCTCTGGAAACACCATATATTTT	CASSMTGTSGNTIYF
-	TRBV20-1	TRBJ2-1	-	14	TGCAGTGCTAGAGGCAGGGAAGAATTCAATGAGCAGTTCTTC	CSARGREEFNEQFF
-	TRBV29-1	TRBJ1-1	-	16	TGCGGCGTTGTAGGTGGGGCTGGCGGGTTCCGGACTGAAGCTTTCTTT	CGVVGGAGGFRTEAFF
-	TRBV4-1	TRBJ1-4	-	16	TGCGCCAGCAGCCAAGTGATGACGGCAGGGGATGAAAAACTGTTTTTT	CASSQVMTAGDEKLFF
few	TRBV27	TRBJ2-7	-	13	TGTGCCAGCAGTCCGGATTTAACCTACGAGCAGTACTTC	CASSPDLTYEQYF
-	TRBV9	TRBJ2-7	-	14	TGTGCCAGCAGCCTTGGGCCGGATCCCTACGAGCAGTACTTC	CASSLGPDPYEQYF
many	TRBV5-1	TRBJ2-5	-	15	TGCGCCAGCAGCTTGCAGGGTACCCAACAAGAGACCCAGTACTTC	CASSLQGTQQETQYF
few	TRBV11-2	TRBJ2-7	TRBD1	14	TGTGCCAGCAGCTTAGCTGGACAGGTTGACGAGCAGTACTTC	CASSLAGQVDEQYF
-	TRBV6-1	TRBJ1-1	-	13	TGTGCCAGCAGGGGATCGATTGGCACTGACGCTTTCTTT	CASRGSIGTDAFF
-	TRBV28	TRBJ1-5	-	15	TGTGCCAGCAGTTTGGTCGGATATAGCAATCAGCCCCAGCATTTT	CASSLVGYSNQPQHF
-	TRBV6-2/TRBV6-3	TRBJ2-4	TRBD2	14	TGTGCCAGCATTGGGGGGGAAGCCAAAAACATTCAGTACTTC	CASIGGEAKNIQYF
few	TRBV7-9	TRBJ2-1	-	14	TGTGCCAGCAGTTACGCCGGGACCCGACGTGAGCAGTTCTTC	CASSYAGTRREQFF
-	TRBV11-2	TRBJ2-3	TRBD2	16	TGTGCCAGCAGCTTAGATGCGGGGGGCGTAGCAGATACGCAGTATTTT	CASSLDAGGVADTQYF
many	TRBV7-6	TRBJ2-5	TRBD1	14	TGTGCCAGCAGCCCCGGGACAGCTCAAGAGACCCAGTACTTC	CASSPGTAQETQYF
few	TRBV19	TRBJ2-7	-	14	TGTGCCAGTAGTGGGAACAGCCCTCTCTACGAGCAGTACTTC	CASSGNSPLYEQYF
few	TRBV6-2/TRBV6-3	TRBJ2-7	-	18	TGTGCCAGCAGTTACTCGAGGTCGGGGTCTACCCCAATCTACGAGCAGTACTTC	CASSYSRSGSTPIYEQYF
many	TRBV7-9	TRBJ2-5	-	13	TGTGCCAGCAGCTGGGACATCCAAGAGACCCAGTACTTC	CASSWDIQETQYF
once	TRBV19	TRBJ2-7	TRBD2	15	TGTGCCAGTAGCACACAGGGACTAGCTCGGGGCGAGCAGTACTTC	CASSTQGLARGEQYF
once	TRBV7-9	TRBJ1-4	TRBD1	15	TGTGCCAGCAGCCTAGGACAGGGGTCCGATGAAAAACTGATTTTT	CASSLGQGSDEKLIF
many	TRBV5-1	TRBJ2-1	TRBD1	12	TGCGCCAGCAGCTGGGGGACAGAAGAGCAGTTCTTC	CASSWGTEEQFF
many	TRBV4-3	TRBJ1-3	-	15	TGCGCCAGCAGCCAGGCCCAAAGTCGGGAGAACACCATATATTTT	CASSQAQSRENTIYF
-	TRBV12-3/TRBV12-4	TRBJ1-2	-	13	TGTGCCGGCAGTTTTAGACGGGGCTGTGGCTACACCTTC	CAGSFRRGCGYTF
-	TRBV7-2	TRBJ2-1	-	14	TGTGCCAGCAGCTGGGCTAGGGCCTACAATGAGCAGTTCTTC	CASSWARAYNEQFF